The rows below give T cell receptor beta chains drawn from one sample of a study of blood T cell repertoires in COVID-19. The method was immunoSEQ multiplex PCR; TCRdb's version includes in-frame clones alone and lacks a portion of them. The repertoire has about 240,000 clones, roughly 80% of them found once; the top ten carry roughly 12%. The sample comprised peripheral blood. The source of these receptors is a woman aged 55-69 years with active or convalescent COVID-19. Both conserved end residues are part of each CDR3. Fields, in order: J gene, clone size, D gene, V gene, CDR3 DNA, CDR3 protein. A D gene is named only where the DNA matches it firmly. Clone size is not always given. Where it is, it says once, few, many or a class for expanded clones.

j_call: TRBJ1-5
clone_size: .
d_call: .
v_call: TRBV7-2
cdr3_nt: TGTGCCAGCAGCTTAGCAGGGGTCCTGGGTCAGCCCCAGCATTTT
cdr3_aa: CASSLAGVLGQPQHF

j_call: TRBJ1-5
clone_size: .
d_call: .
v_call: TRBV2
cdr3_nt: TGTGCCAGCAGCCCCGAGGGATCCCCTAATCAGCCCCAGCATTTT
cdr3_aa: CASSPEGSPNQPQHF

j_call: TRBJ1-4
clone_size: few
d_call: .
v_call: TRBV28
cdr3_nt: TGTGCCAGCAGTGACTCCCGGCTCGGTGAAAAACTGTTTTTT
cdr3_aa: CASSDSRLGEKLFF

j_call: TRBJ2-7
clone_size: .
d_call: .
v_call: TRBV2
cdr3_nt: TGTGCCAGCACTGAGCAGAGGGCAGGCCTCTACGAGCAGTACTTC
cdr3_aa: CASTEQRAGLYEQYF

j_call: TRBJ1-5
clone_size: .
d_call: .
v_call: TRBV4-1
cdr3_nt: TGCGCCAGCAGCCCCCGGGGTAACAATCAGCCCCAGCATTTT
cdr3_aa: CASSPRGNNQPQHF

j_call: TRBJ1-1
clone_size: .
d_call: TRBD1
v_call: TRBV2
cdr3_nt: TGTGCCAGCAGGGGTACAGGGGGAGCTGAAGCTTTCTTT
cdr3_aa: CASRGTGGAEAFF

j_call: TRBJ2-3
clone_size: .
d_call: .
v_call: TRBV5-1
cdr3_nt: TGCGCCAGCAGCCGAGGGGATACGCAGTATTTT
cdr3_aa: CASSRGDTQYF

j_call: TRBJ1-1
clone_size: once
d_call: .
v_call: TRBV4-3
cdr3_nt: TGCGCCAGCAGCCAAGATTCTTTCGGGAACACTGAAGCTTTCTTT
cdr3_aa: CASSQDSFGNTEAFF

j_call: TRBJ2-7
clone_size: .
d_call: .
v_call: TRBV5-5
cdr3_nt: TGTGCCAGCACCCAAAACCCAGGGACAAGCTCCTACGAGCAGTACTTC
cdr3_aa: CASTQNPGTSSYEQYF

j_call: TRBJ1-3
clone_size: few
d_call: .
v_call: TRBV4-3
cdr3_nt: TGCGCCAGCAGCCAAGATCAGAGAGGGTCCGGAAACACCATATATTTT
cdr3_aa: CASSQDQRGSGNTIYF

j_call: TRBJ1-4
clone_size: .
d_call: .
v_call: TRBV4-1
cdr3_nt: TGCGCCAGCAGCCAAGATTGGCAGGCTAATGAAAAACTGTTTTTT
cdr3_aa: CASSQDWQANEKLFF

j_call: TRBJ2-5
clone_size: .
d_call: TRBD2
v_call: TRBV6-5
cdr3_nt: TGTGCCAGCATGAGGGTAGCGGGGGGCGGGGAGACCCAGTACTTC
cdr3_aa: CASMRVAGGGETQYF

j_call: TRBJ2-1
clone_size: .
d_call: TRBD2
v_call: TRBV9
cdr3_nt: TGTGCCAGCAGCGTAGGTAATAGCGGGGGAAGTGAGTTCTTC
cdr3_aa: CASSVGNSGGSEFF

j_call: TRBJ1-1
clone_size: .
d_call: .
v_call: TRBV30
cdr3_nt: TGTGCCTGGAGTAGGGGTCCGGGCACTGAAGCTTTCTTT
cdr3_aa: CAWSRGPGTEAFF

j_call: TRBJ2-5
clone_size: once
d_call: TRBD2
v_call: TRBV12-5
cdr3_nt: TGTGCTAGTGGTTTGGGACTAGCGGGGGGGGAGACCCAGTACTTC
cdr3_aa: CASGLGLAGGETQYF

j_call: TRBJ2-6
clone_size: .
d_call: TRBD1
v_call: TRBV18
cdr3_nt: TGTGCCAGCTCTAGTCGGGGACAGGTACACTCTGGGGCCAACGTCCTGACTTTC
cdr3_aa: CASSSRGQVHSGANVLTF

j_call: TRBJ1-1
clone_size: .
d_call: .
v_call: TRBV29-1
cdr3_nt: TGCAGCGTTGAGAGGGCTTTCTTT
cdr3_aa: CSVERAFF

j_call: TRBJ2-2
clone_size: .
d_call: .
v_call: TRBV19
cdr3_nt: TGTGCCAGTAGCCCTCTCCAGGGGTGGATGGACGGGGAGCTGTTTTTT
cdr3_aa: CASSPLQGWMDGELFF

j_call: TRBJ1-4
clone_size: few
d_call: .
v_call: TRBV10-3
cdr3_nt: TGTGCCATCAGTGCGGAGGGGGGGCCGAGGGGAAAACTGTTTTTT
cdr3_aa: CAISAEGGPRGKLFF

j_call: TRBJ2-1
clone_size: .
d_call: .
v_call: TRBV29-1
cdr3_nt: TGCAGCGTTATGTGGCCAAACTCCTACAATGAGCAGTTCTTC
cdr3_aa: CSVMWPNSYNEQFF

j_call: TRBJ1-6
clone_size: .
d_call: .
v_call: TRBV2
cdr3_nt: TGTGCCAGCAGTGTACTATCGGATTCACCCCTCCACTTT
cdr3_aa: CASSVLSDSPLHF

j_call: TRBJ2-3
clone_size: .
d_call: TRBD2
v_call: TRBV5-1
cdr3_nt: TGCGCCAGCAGCTTGTCTCGGACTAGCGGGGGCACAGATACGCAGTATTTT
cdr3_aa: CASSLSRTSGGTDTQYF

j_call: TRBJ1-6
clone_size: .
d_call: .
v_call: TRBV6-1
cdr3_nt: TGTGCCAGCAGTGAGGACAGACTTTATTCACCCCTCCACTTT
cdr3_aa: CASSEDRLYSPLHF

j_call: TRBJ1-2
clone_size: .
d_call: .
v_call: TRBV18
cdr3_nt: TGTGCCAGCTCACCACCACTAGATGGGTCTGGCTACACCTTC
cdr3_aa: CASSPPLDGSGYTF

j_call: TRBJ1-2
clone_size: .
d_call: TRBD1
v_call: TRBV7-9
cdr3_nt: TGTGCCAGCAGCGGAGGGACAGGGGTACCTGGTTATGGCTACACCTTC
cdr3_aa: CASSGGTGVPGYGYTF

j_call: TRBJ2-1
clone_size: .
d_call: .
v_call: TRBV6-5
cdr3_nt: TGTGCCAGCAGTTACTCCGCTAGTTCTAATGAGCAGTTCTTC
cdr3_aa: CASSYSASSNEQFF

j_call: TRBJ2-1
clone_size: .
d_call: TRBD1
v_call: TRBV5-4
cdr3_nt: TGTGCCAGCAGCTTCGTGACAGGGTACAATGAGCAGTTCTTC
cdr3_aa: CASSFVTGYNEQFF

j_call: TRBJ2-5
clone_size: .
d_call: TRBD2
v_call: TRBV2
cdr3_nt: TGTGCCAGCAGTGAAGCGCTTATTATTGGGGGGGGCCAGTACTTC
cdr3_aa: CASSEALIIGGGQYF